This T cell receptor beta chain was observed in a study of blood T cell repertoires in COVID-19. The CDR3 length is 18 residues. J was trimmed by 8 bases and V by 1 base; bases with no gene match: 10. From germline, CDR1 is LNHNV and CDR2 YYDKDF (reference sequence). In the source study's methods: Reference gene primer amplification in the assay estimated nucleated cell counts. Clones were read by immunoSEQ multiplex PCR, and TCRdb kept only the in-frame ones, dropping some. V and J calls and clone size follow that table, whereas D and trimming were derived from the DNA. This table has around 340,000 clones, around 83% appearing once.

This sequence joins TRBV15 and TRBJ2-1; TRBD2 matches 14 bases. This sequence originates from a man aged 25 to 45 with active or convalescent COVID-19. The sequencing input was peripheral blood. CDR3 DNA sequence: TGTGCCACCAGCAGAGGAGGACTAGCGGGGGGCGGAGGGGATGAGCAGTTCTTC. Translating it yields CATSRGGLAGGGGDEQFF.